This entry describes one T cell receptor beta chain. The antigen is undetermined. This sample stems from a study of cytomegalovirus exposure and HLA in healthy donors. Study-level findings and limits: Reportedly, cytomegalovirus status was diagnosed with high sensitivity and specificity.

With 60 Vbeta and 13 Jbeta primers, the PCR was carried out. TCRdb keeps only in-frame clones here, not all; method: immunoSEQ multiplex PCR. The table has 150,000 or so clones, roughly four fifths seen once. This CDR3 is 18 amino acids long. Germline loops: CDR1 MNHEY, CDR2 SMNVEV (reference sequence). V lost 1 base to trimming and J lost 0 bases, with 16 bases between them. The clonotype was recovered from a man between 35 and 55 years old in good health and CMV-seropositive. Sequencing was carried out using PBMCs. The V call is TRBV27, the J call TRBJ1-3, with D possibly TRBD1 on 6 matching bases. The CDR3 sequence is CASSLYSTGLLSGNTIYF. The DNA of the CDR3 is TGTGCCAGCAGTTTATACTCAACAGGGCTGCTCTCTGGAAACACCATATATTTT.